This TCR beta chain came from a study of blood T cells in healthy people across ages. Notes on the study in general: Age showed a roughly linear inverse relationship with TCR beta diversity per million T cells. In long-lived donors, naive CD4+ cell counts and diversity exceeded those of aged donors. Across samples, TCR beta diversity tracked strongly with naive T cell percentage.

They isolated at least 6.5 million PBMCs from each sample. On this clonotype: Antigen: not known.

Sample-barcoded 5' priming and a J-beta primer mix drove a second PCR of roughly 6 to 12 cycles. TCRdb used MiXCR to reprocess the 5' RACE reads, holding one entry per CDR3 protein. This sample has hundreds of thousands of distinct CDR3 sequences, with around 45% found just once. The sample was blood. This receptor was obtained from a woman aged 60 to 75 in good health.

The CDR3 coding sequence is TGTGCCAGCAGCCAACAGCCGGGTTCCACCTACGAGCAGTACTTC. This encodes CASSQQPGSTYEQYF. This chain connects TRBV27 to TRBJ2-7; unclear D gene. V was pared by 6 bases and J by 2 bases, with 17 bases between. Per germline, CDR1 MNHEY and CDR2 SMNVEV (reference sequence). The CDR3 extends over 15 amino acids.